This passage covers 25 T cell receptor beta chains from one sample sequenced in a study of cytomegalovirus exposure and HLA in healthy donors. PCR primers comprised 60 Vbeta and 13 Jbeta primers. Assay: immunoSEQ multiplex PCR; the TCRdb copy retains only in-frame clones and omits some. This sample has about 300,000 clones; 80% to 90% occur once, and the top ten carry roughly 4%. Input material: PBMCs. The source is a man in his forties in good health and CMV-seropositive.

The V gene is TRBV28, the J gene TRBJ2-7, with 9 bases aligning to TRBD1. The CDR3 contains 14 residues. The germline V gene encodes CDR1 MDHEN and CDR2 SYDVKM. V lost 5 bases and J lost 5; bases outside the gene matches: 7. In DNA, the CDR3 is TGTGCCAGCAGTCCCTGGGACAGGGCCCACGAGCAGTACTTC. As protein: CASSPWDRAHEQYF.

CDR3 bases: TGTGCCAGCAGTCGACAGGGGGCCTGGGAGACCCAGTACTTC. Its protein product is CASSRQGAWETQYF. The chain links TRBV6-6 to TRBJ2-5; TRBD1 matches at 10 bases. CDR1 and CDR2 (germline): MNHNY, SVGAGI (reference sequence). This CDR3 contains 14 residues. The V and J ends lost 5 bases and 5 bases, in that order; junction bases with no gene match: 5.

V and J are TRBV9 and TRBJ2-1; 10 nucleotides align to TRBD2. The V gene's germline CDR1 is SGDLS and CDR2 YYNGEE. The CDR3 spans 19 residues. J lost 4 bases, V lost 0 bases, and 13 bases had no gene match. The CDR3 region has the DNA TGTGCCAGCAGCGTAGAATCCGGAACTAGCGGGGTGGCTTACAATGAGCAGTTCTTC. Translation: CASSVESGTSGVAYNEQFF.

This clone has just a few counts. CDR3 loop: CASSFLDRARGTEAFF. The CDR3 DNA is TGTGCCAGCAGCTTCCTCGACAGGGCCCGGGGAACTGAAGCTTTCTTT. This sequence joins TRBV5-6 and TRBJ1-1, with 7 nucleotides matching TRBD1. Per germline, CDR1 SGHDT and CDR2 YYEEEE. V dropped 2 bases and J dropped 5; count of bases not matched to a gene: 12. This CDR3 spans 16 amino acids.

V is TRBV7-2 and J is TRBJ1-5; D remains ambiguous. The V end was cut by 5 bases, the J end by 11 bases, with 16 bases between. The CDR3 has 13 residues. From germline, CDR1 is SGHTA and CDR2 FQGNSA. The CDR3, as DNA: TGTGCCAGCAGCCCAGTCCCGATTGTGACCCAGCATTTT. Its translation is CASSPVPIVTQHF.

The V gene is TRBV5-5, the J gene TRBJ2-7; D is possibly TRBD1 (6 bases). Germline V gene data show CDR1 as SGHKS and CDR2 as YYEKEE (reference sequence). The germline V and J ends were trimmed by 0 bases and 7 bases, with 11 bases remaining between them. This CDR3 has 13 residues. CDR3 in amino acids: CASSLGQAQEQYF. The DNA of the CDR3 is TGTGCCAGCAGCTTGGGACAGGCCCAGGAGCAGTACTTC.

The gene calls are TRBV2 and TRBJ2-7; 11 bases match TRBD2. The CDR3 spans 18 residues. V trimming: 3 bases; J trimming: 5 bases; junction bases outside the gene matches: 15. Germline V gene data show CDR1 as SNHLY and CDR2 as FYNNEI. CDR3 in amino acids: CASSEWGTPGLAVDEQYF. The DNA of the CDR3 is TGTGCCAGCAGTGAGTGGGGAACGCCGGGACTAGCGGTCGACGAGCAGTACTTC.

The chain uses TRBV15 and TRBJ1-2; 7 bases line up with TRBD1. Germline V gene data show CDR1 as LNHNV and CDR2 as YYDKDF (reference sequence). With 3 bases clipped from V and 2 bases from J, the junction kept 6 bases outside the gene matches. CDR3 length equals 15 residues. CDR3 residues: CATSSRTGLNYGYTF. The CDR3 DNA is TGTGCCACCAGCAGCCGGACAGGCTTAAACTATGGCTACACCTTC.

This sequence joins TRBV10-3 and TRBJ2-2; TRBD2 aligns across 14 bases. Germline loops: CDR1 ENHRY, CDR2 SYGVKD. The CDR3 spans 17 residues. V shed 10 bases and J 4 bases; nucleotides not matched to a gene: 11. The CDR3 reads CATSGTSGRVPTGELFF. Written as DNA, the CDR3 is TGTGCCACTTCTGGGACTAGCGGGAGAGTCCCCACCGGGGAGCTGTTTTTT.

This rearrangement joins TRBV28 to TRBJ2-1; 9 nucleotides agree with TRBD2. Germline loops: CDR1 MDHEN, CDR2 SYDVKM. Germline trimming cut 3 bases from V and 4 bases from J; bases unmatched to any gene: 4. The length of the CDR3 is 15 residues. The DNA for the CDR3 is TGTGCCAGCAGTTTGGTGACTAGCGGATACAATGAGCAGTTCTTC. Translated, it gives CASSLVTSGYNEQFF.

This rearrangement joins TRBV9 to TRBJ1-1, with 7 bases aligning to TRBD1. Germline CDR1 and CDR2: SGDLS and YYNGEE. The CDR3 runs to 15 residues. Losses at the gene ends were 3 bases for V and 3 bases for J; bases not matched to a gene: 8. The CDR3 nucleotides read TGTGCCAGCAGCGCCCGACAGGGAACAGACACTGAAGCTTTCTTT. This codes for CASSARQGTDTEAFF.

The V call is TRBV28, the J call TRBJ2-2, with 7 bases matching TRBD2. This CDR3 has 16 amino acids. Unmatched junction bases numbered 10, after V lost 6 bases and J lost 3 bases. Germline CDR1 reads MDHEN; CDR2 reads SYDVKM. The CDR3 DNA is TGTGCCAGCAGCCCGCCGGGGGGTACGGACACCGGGGAGCTGTTTTTT. It translates to CASSPPGGTDTGELFF.

This clone was seen a single time. An end of the junction differs from the germline gene, which may be a read error. The rearrangement links TRBV7-9 to TRBJ2-5; TRBD2 is a possible D gene (6 bases). Per the germline V gene, CDR1 is SEHNR and CDR2 is FQNEAQ (reference sequence). CDR3 length: 15 amino acids. This CDR3 is CSSSRLTRGQETQYF. CDR3 nucleotide sequence: TGTTCCAGCAGCCGACTGACTAGAGGCCAAGAGACCCAGTACTTC. Drawing the rest from reference TRBV7-9 and TRBJ2-5, the complete variable domain is DTGVSQNPRHKITKRGQNVTFRCDPISEHNRLYWYRQTLGQGPEFLTYFQNEAQLEKSRLLSDRFSAERPKGSFSTLEIQRTEQGDSAMYLCSSSRLTRGQETQYFGPGTRLLVL.

The chain has TRBV2 and TRBJ2-1; 9 bases line up with TRBD1. Trimming took 8 bases from V and 7 from J; bases not matched to a gene: 18. CDR3 length: 17 residues. From germline, CDR1 is SNHLY and CDR2 FYNNEI. The CDR3 nucleotides are TGTGCCAGCCGCGGGGGCGTCGGGACAGGGTCGAGAAATGAGCAGTTCTTC. Amino acid sequence: CASRGGVGTGSRNEQFF.

The chain is built from TRBV6-5 and TRBJ1-2; D is perhaps TRBD1 (5 bases). This CDR3 has 13 amino acids. Per the germline V gene, CDR1 is MNHEY and CDR2 is SVGAGI. V was pared by 2 bases and J by 8 bases, with 12 bases between. The CDR3 DNA follows: TGTGCCAGCAGTTACGGCAGGGTAGAGGGCTACACCTTC. Translation gives CASSYGRVEGYTF.

The chain combines TRBV27 with TRBJ1-1; a weak D match, TRBD1 (5 bases). Germline V gene sequence: CDR1 MNHEY, CDR2 SMNVEV (reference sequence). V was cut by 1 base and J by 0 bases, with 15 bases left in between. The CDR3 spans 17 residues. CDR3 loop: CASSLLSQGYMNTEAFF. In DNA form, the CDR3 reads TGTGCCAGCAGTTTATTATCCCAGGGTTACATGAACACTGAAGCTTTCTTT.

The V gene is TRBV2, the J gene TRBJ2-5; TRBD1 matches 12 bases. The J call may be mistaken, given a closer DNA end match to TRBJ2-7. Germline V gene sequence: CDR1 SNHLY, CDR2 FYNNEI. The length of the CDR3 is 15 residues. In nucleotides, the CDR3 is TGTGCCAGCAGTGTGGGACAGGGGGCATTGTACGAGCAGTACTTC. It translates to CASSVGQGALYEQYF.

The CDR3 sequence is CASTKTSGVREEQYF. The CDR3 nucleotides are TGTGCCAGCACTAAAACTAGCGGAGTCCGCGAGGAGCAGTACTTC. This chain uses TRBV28 with TRBJ2-7; the match to TRBD2 covers 8 bases. The CDR3 is 15 amino acids. Germline V gene data show CDR1 as MDHEN and CDR2 as SYDVKM. V was clipped by 7 bases and J by 7 bases; unmatched bases: 15.

The chain uses TRBV11-3 and TRBJ2-3; TRBD2 is a possible D gene (6 bases). Germline CDR1 and CDR2: SGHNT and YENEEA. V was clipped by 5 bases and J by 1 base, with 16 bases between them. This CDR3 has 16 residues. The CDR3 protein is CASSRGEREGTDTQYF. The DNA of the CDR3 is TGTGCCAGCAGCCGTGGCGAGAGGGAGGGCACAGATACGCAGTATTTT.

The chain employs TRBV7-8 and TRBJ2-1, with 8 bases identical to TRBD2. Trimming cost V 4 bases and J 6 bases; bases outside gene matches: 11. Per germline, CDR1 SGHVS and CDR2 FQNEAQ. The CDR3 is 16 residues long. The DNA for the CDR3 is TGTGCCAGCAGCTCTCTAGCGGGTTATCCCCCCAATGAGCAGTTCTTC. Residues: CASSSLAGYPPNEQFF.

The CDR3 loop reads CASSLGANQPQHF. As DNA, the CDR3 is TGTGCCAGCAGCTTAGGGGCCAATCAGCCCCAGCATTTT. J is TRBJ1-5 and V is TRBV7-2; D gene ambiguous. Trimming removed 1 base at V and 3 bases at J, with 4 bases between. Per the germline V gene, CDR1 is SGHTA and CDR2 is FQGNSA. CDR3 length equals 13 residues.

In its sample, this clone was seen a few times. This rearrangement joins TRBV28 to TRBJ1-4; TRBD1 agrees at 7 bases. V shed 7 bases, J shed 7 bases, and the junction held 9 bases outside the gene matches. Germline lookup yields CDR1 MDHEN and CDR2 SYDVKM. The CDR3 sequence is 14 residues long. The CDR3 spells CASTPRDSFEKLFF. The CDR3 DNA reads TGTGCCAGCACCCCCCGGGACAGTTTTGAAAAACTGTTTTTT. Drawing the rest from reference TRBV28 and TRBJ1-4, the complete variable domain is DVKVTQSSRYLVKRTGEKVFLECVQDMDHENMFWYRQDPGLGLRLIYFSYDVKMKEKGDIPEGYSVSREKKERFSLILESASTNQTSMYLCASTPRDSFEKLFFGSGTQLSVL.

The V gene is TRBV28, the J gene TRBJ1-2; a possible D gene is TRBD1 (6 bases). The CDR3 extends over 14 amino acids. V dropped 0 bases and J dropped 8 bases, with 13 bases sitting between them. Germline CDR1 MDHEN, CDR2 SYDVKM. CDR3 sequence (DNA): TGTGCCAGCAGTTTATGGACGGGGGGCGGAGGCTACACCTTC. It codes for CASSLWTGGGGYTF.

This clone was detected once. The chain joins TRBV5-8 to TRBJ1-1; TRBD1 matches at 7 bases. The trim removed 1 base at V and 6 bases at J, leaving 6 bases unmatched. The CDR3 is 14 amino acids. CDR1 and CDR2 (germline): SGHTS, YDEGEE. CDR3 bases: TGTGCCAGCAGCTTGACAGGGGAACACGCTGAAGCTTTCTTT. Its translation: CASSLTGEHAEAFF.

The chain links TRBV28 to TRBJ2-7; tentatively, D is TRBD1 (6 bases). The CDR3 contains 17 residues. The germline V gene has CDR1 MDHEN and CDR2 SYDVKM. The V gene lost 6 bases and the J gene lost 0 bases, with 21 bases spanning the gap. The CDR3 protein is CASSPTGQGHRSYEQYF. In DNA, the CDR3 is TGTGCCAGCAGCCCCACGGGCCAGGGGCACCGCTCCTACGAGCAGTACTTC.